Given below is one T cell receptor (beta chain) in context. Its antigen is unidentified. This specimen comes from a study of shared clonotypes between healthy human individuals. Study at large: A donor's plate count was three for CD4 naive and three for CD4 memory; CD8 naive had two and CD8 memory one.

General study results and limits: Only a few donors were included, so the genetic and exposure-history diversity represented was limited. Roughly 4.7% was the fraction of naive CD4 clonotypes found shared across four donors.

The run depth of the assay was deep. Profiling relied on immunoSEQ multiplex PCR, and the TCRdb table lists in-frame clones only, not all of them. The sample shows 100,000 or so clones, less than 75% of them seen only once. The material sequenced was memory CD8+ T cells sorted from blood. This sample's subset: CD45RO+ cells pooled with CCR7-negative TemRA cells. The source is a woman aged 25 to 45 in good health.

The CDR3 reads CASSFPPRGEQFF. The CDR3 coding sequence is TGTGCCAGCAGCTTCCCTCCCAGGGGTGAGCAGTTCTTC. The V and J genes are TRBV7-2 and TRBJ2-1; D possibly corresponds to TRBD1 (6 bases). The germline gives CDR1 SGHTA, CDR2 FQGNSA. The V and J ends lost 3 bases and 9 bases respectively, with 12 bases between them. The CDR3 spans 13 residues. The whole variable domain, filled in from reference TRBV7-2 and TRBJ2-1, reads GAGVSQSPSNKVTEKGKDVELRCDPISGHTALYWYRQSLGQGLEFLIYFQGNSAPDKSGLPSDRFSAERTGGSVSTLTIQRTQQEDSAVYLCASSFPPRGEQFFGPGTRLTVL.